Here is one T cell receptor beta chain with its context. Its antigen is currently unknown. V lost 7 bases and J lost 3, with 10 bases in between. The V gene's germline CDR1 is WSHSY and CDR2 SAAADI. CDR3 size: 13 residues. This entry is derived from a study of T cells in narcolepsy. General study results and limits: No autoreactive T cell clone sequences appeared in some memory CD4+ repertoires. Blood of same and different patients, but not healthy controls, reportedly held recurring autoreactive clonotypes. HCRT-specific and TRIB2-specific autoreactive clonotypes appeared among same-patient CSF and blood CD4+ clonotypes.

Here immunoSEQ multiplex PCR was the method, and the copy in TCRdb shows in-frame clones only, minus some. The sample contains about 30,000 clones, roughly four fifths of which appear only once. V usage is TRBV10-2 and J usage is TRBJ1-3, with unresolved D. The source of this sequence is a human donor with narcolepsy. Sample: CD45RA- memory CD4+ T cells from PBMCs. CDR3 nucleotides: TGCGCCAGCAAGGAGGAGGGTGGAAACACCATATATTTT. Translating it yields CASKEEGGNTIYF.